This T cell receptor beta chain emerged from a study of T cell clonality in common variable immunodeficiency. Findings of the study overall: Compared with controls, CVID subjects had fewer shared TCRbeta clones. The cause of increased CVID clonality remains unclear without subpopulation sequencing.

This clone was picked up many times. Its antigen is as yet unknown. The read stops 3 residues short of the end of the CDR3; the missing end is completed from the germline J gene. Sequencing input was equivalent genomic DNA from CVID and controls. The table came from immunoSEQ multiplex PCR; TCRdb's copy has only in-frame clones and leaves some out. This sample has 40,000 to 45,000 clones, each found more than once. The CDR3 totals 12 residues. Germline CDR1 and CDR2: LNHDA and SQIVND (reference sequence). The TCR originated in a person between 18 and 69 years old in good health. The sample taken for sequencing was peripheral blood mononuclear cells. The V call is TRBV19, the J call TRBJ1-1, with 7 bases aligning to TRBD1. Partial CDR3 DNA: TGTGCCAGTAGAAAGGGACAGTTAGAA. Amino acid sequence: CASRKGQLE. The entire CDR3 sequence reads CASRKGQLEAFF.